This TCR beta chain was retrieved from a study of T cells expressing NK-cell markers. Looking at the study overall: Sequencing covered eight donors, seven HCMV-seropositive and one seronegative.

Of note for this clonotype: Its antigen is not identified.

5'RACE template switching with UMIs produced the TCR beta cDNA. TCRdb re-called the 5' RACE reads; every CDR3 protein appears as one record, without DNA. The clone table shows over 120,000 distinct CDR3 sequences, with the ten largest holding around 10%. Broader study findings: The study found these clonotypes also leading the CD3+CD56-NKG2C+ fraction in a few donors. It was still unclear whether expanded NKG2C+ T cell clones were HCMV specific.

Germline V gene data show CDR1 as DFQATT and CDR2 as SNEGSKA (reference sequence). The CDR3 consists of 14 residues. What was sequenced was blood T cells: a sorted CD56 or NKG2C T cell subset, CD4+ or CD8+ T cells, or bulk PBMC T cells (not recorded which). The chain uses TRBV20-1 and TRBJ2-7; the TCRdb call, TRBD1, lacks DNA for checking. The sequence was collected from a man between 18 and 35 years old in good health. The CDR3 region is CSATGRDSNYEQYF.